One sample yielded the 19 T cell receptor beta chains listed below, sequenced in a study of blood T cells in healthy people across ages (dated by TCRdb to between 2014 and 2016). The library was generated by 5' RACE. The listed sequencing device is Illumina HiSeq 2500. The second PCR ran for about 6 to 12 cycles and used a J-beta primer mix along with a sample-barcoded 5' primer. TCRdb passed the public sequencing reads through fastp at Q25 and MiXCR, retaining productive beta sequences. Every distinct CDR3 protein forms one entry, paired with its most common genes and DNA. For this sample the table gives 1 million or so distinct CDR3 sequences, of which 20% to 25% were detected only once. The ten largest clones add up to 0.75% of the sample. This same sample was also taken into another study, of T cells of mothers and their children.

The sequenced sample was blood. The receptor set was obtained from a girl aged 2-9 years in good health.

This CDR3 reads CASSRTGRTQEKLFF. CDR3 DNA: TGTGCCAGCAGTAGAACGGGACGGACCCAGGAAAAACTGTTTTTT. The chain combines TRBV12-3 or TRBV12-4 with TRBJ1-4; TRBD1 might be the D (5 bases). V lost 5 bases and J lost 8, with 18 bases in between. This CDR3 contains 15 residues.

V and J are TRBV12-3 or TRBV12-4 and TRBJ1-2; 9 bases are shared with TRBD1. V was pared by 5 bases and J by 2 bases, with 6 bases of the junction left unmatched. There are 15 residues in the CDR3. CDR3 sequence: CASSPHGQGNYGYTF. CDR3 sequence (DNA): TGTGCCAGCAGTCCCCACGGACAGGGGAACTATGGCTACACCTTC.

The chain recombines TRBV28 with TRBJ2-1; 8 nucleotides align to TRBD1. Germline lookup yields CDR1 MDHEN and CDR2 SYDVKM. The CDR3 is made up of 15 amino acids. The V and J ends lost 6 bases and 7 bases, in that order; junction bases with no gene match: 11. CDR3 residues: CASRGVGTGLNEQFF. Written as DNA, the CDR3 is TGTGCCAGCAGAGGGGTTGGGACAGGTCTTAATGAGCAGTTCTTC.

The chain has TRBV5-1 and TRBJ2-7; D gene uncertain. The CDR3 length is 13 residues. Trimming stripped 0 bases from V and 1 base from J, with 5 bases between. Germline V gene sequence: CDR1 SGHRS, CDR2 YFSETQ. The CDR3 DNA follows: TGCGCCAGCAGCTTGGACATGTCCTACGAGCAGTACTTC. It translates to CASSLDMSYEQYF.

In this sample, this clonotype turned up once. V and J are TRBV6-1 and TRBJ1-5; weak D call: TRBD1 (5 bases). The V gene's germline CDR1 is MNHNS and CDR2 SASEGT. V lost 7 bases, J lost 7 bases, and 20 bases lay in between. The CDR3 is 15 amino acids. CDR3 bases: TGTGCCAGCACCAGGGACCTCGGAGAGGGGCAGCCCCAGCATTTT. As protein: CASTRDLGEGQPQHF.

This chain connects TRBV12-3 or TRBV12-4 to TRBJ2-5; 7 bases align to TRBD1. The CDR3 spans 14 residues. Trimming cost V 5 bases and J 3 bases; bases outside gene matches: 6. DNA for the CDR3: TGTGCCAGCAGTGCGCGAGGGACAGAAGAGACCCAGTACTTC. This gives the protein CASSARGTEETQYF.

In DNA, the CDR3 is TGTGCCAGCATGAGAAGTTTTGGGGACACCCCCTACGAGCAGTACTTC. Amino acid sequence: CASMRSFGDTPYEQYF. The chain links TRBV28 to TRBJ2-7; tentative D call: TRBD1 (6 bases). V lost 7 bases, J lost 2 bases, and 21 bases lay in between. Germline CDR1 MDHEN, CDR2 SYDVKM. CDR3 length: 16 amino acids.

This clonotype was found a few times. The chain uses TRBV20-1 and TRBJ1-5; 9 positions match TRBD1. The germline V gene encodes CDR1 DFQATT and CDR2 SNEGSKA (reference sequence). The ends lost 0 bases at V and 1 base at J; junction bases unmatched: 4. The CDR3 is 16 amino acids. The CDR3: CSARDSGQGSNQPQHF. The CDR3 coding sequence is TGCAGTGCTAGAGATAGTGGACAGGGGAGCAATCAGCCCCAGCATTTT.

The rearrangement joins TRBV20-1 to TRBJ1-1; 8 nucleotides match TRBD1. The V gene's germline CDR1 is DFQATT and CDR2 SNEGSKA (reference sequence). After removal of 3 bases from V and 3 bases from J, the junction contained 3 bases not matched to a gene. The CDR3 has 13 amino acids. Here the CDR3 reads CSASYRGDTEAFF. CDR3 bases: TGCAGTGCTAGTTACAGGGGGGACACTGAAGCTTTCTTT.

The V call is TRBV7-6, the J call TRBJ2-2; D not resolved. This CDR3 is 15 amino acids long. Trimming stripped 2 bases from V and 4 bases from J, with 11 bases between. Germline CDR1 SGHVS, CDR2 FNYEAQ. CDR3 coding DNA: TGTGCCAGCAGCTTAATTCCTAGTGGCACCGGGGAGCTGTTTTTT. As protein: CASSLIPSGTGELFF.

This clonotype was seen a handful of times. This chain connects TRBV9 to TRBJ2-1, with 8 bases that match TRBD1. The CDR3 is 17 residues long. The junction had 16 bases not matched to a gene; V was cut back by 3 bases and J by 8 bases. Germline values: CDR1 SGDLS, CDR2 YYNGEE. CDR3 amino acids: CASSARPGWTGIHEQFF. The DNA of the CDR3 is TGTGCCAGCAGCGCCCGCCCCGGTTGGACAGGGATTCATGAGCAGTTCTTC.

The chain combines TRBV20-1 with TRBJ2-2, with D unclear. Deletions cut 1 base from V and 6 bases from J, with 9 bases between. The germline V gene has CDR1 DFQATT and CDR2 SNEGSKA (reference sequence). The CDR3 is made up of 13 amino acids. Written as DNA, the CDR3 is TGCAGTGCTAGAGGGGAAAGACCCGGGGAGCTGTTTTTT. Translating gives CSARGERPGELFF.

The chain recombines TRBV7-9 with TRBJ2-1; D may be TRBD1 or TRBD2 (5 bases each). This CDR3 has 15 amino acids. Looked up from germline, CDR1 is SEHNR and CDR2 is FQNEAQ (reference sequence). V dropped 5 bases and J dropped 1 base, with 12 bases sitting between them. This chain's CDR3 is CASSPGRLSYNEQFF. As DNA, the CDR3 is TGTGCCAGCAGCCCGGGACGGTTATCCTACAATGAGCAGTTCTTC.

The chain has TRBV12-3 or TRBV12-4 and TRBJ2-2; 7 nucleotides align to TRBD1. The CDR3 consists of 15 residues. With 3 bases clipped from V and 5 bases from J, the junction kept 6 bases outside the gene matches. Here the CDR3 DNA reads TGTGCCAGCAGTTTTGGCAGGGGGTTAACCGGGGAGCTGTTTTTT. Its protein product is CASSFGRGLTGELFF.

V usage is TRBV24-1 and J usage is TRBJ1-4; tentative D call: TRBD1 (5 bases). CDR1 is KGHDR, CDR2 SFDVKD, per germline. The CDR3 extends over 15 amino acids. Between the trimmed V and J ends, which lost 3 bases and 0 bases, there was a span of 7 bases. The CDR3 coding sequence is TGTGCCACCAGTGATGGGACCGCAACTAATGAAAAACTGTTTTTT. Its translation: CATSDGTATNEKLFF.

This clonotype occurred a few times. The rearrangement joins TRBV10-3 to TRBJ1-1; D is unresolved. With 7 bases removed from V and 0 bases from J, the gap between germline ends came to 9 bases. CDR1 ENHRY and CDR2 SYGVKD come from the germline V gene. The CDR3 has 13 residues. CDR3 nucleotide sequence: TGTGCCATCAACGGGGAGATGAACACTGAAGCTTTCTTT. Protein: CAINGEMNTEAFF.

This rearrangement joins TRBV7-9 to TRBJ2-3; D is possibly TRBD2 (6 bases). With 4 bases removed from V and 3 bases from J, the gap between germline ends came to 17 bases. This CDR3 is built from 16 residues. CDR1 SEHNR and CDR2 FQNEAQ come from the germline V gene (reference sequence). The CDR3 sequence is CASSSYGGDVTDTQYF. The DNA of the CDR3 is TGTGCCAGCAGCTCCTATGGAGGGGATGTTACAGATACGCAGTATTTT.

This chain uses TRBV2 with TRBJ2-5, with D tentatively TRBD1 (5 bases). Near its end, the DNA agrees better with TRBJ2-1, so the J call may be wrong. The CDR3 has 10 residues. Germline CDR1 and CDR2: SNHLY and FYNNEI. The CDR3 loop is CASTQGEQFF. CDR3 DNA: TGTGCCAGCACCCAGGGTGAGCAGTTCTTC.

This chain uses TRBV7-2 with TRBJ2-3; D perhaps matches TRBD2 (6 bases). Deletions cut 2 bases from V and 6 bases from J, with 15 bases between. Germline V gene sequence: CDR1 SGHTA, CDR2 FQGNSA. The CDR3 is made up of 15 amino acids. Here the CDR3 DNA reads TGTGCCAGCAGCTTATTGAGCGGAGGGATGGATACGCAGTATTTT. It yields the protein CASSLLSGGMDTQYF. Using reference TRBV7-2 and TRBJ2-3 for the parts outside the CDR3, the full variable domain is GAGVSQSPSNKVTEKGKDVELRCDPISGHTALYWYRQSLGQGLEFLIYFQGNSAPDKSGLPSDRFSAERTGGSVSTLTIQRTQQEDSAVYLCASSLLSGGMDTQYFGPGTRLTVL.